One sample yielded the 8 T cell receptor beta chains listed below, sequenced in a study of blood T cell repertoires in COVID-19. The method was immunoSEQ multiplex PCR; TCRdb's version includes in-frame clones alone and lacks a portion of them. The sample holds 250,000 or so clones, less than 85% seen once. The sequenced sample was PBMCs or T cells enriched from blood (not recorded which). The receptor set was obtained from a man aged 60 to 69 who had recovered from COVID-19.

The chain is built from TRBV19 and TRBJ1-1; 10 nucleotides line up with TRBD1. Germline V lookup: CDR1 LNHDA, CDR2 SQIVND (reference sequence). CDR3 size: 19 residues. J gave up 0 bases and V 6 bases, and 16 bases lay outside the gene matches. CDR3 sequence reads: CASSSRPGQGPPMNTEAFF. CDR3 bases: TGTGCCAGTAGCTCACGGCCGGGACAGGGGCCCCCCATGAACACTGAAGCTTTCTTT.

This clone has a handful of counts. The gene calls are TRBV6-5 and TRBJ1-5, with 8 bases matching TRBD1. In germline, CDR1 is MNHEY, CDR2 SVGAGI. This CDR3 is 15 amino acids long. The trim removed 7 bases at V and 3 bases at J, leaving 8 bases unmatched. The CDR3: CASTATGAVNQPQHF. For the CDR3, the DNA is TGTGCCAGCACCGCGACAGGGGCGGTCAATCAGCCCCAGCATTTT.

This chain connects TRBV7-9 to TRBJ1-3, with a possible D match to TRBD1 (5 bases). CDR3 length: 15 residues. V gave up 6 bases and J gave up 5 bases, with 17 bases separating them. CDR1 is SEHNR, CDR2 FQNEAQ, per germline (reference sequence). The CDR3 nucleotides are TGTGCCAGCAGACAAGACAGAAATGGGAGAAACACCATATATTTT. This translates into CASRQDRNGRNTIYF. Filled out from reference TRBV7-9 and TRBJ1-3, the complete variable domain reads DTGVSQNPRHKITKRGQNVTFRCDPISEHNRLYWYRQTLGQGPEFLTYFQNEAQLEKSRLLSDRFSAERPKGSFSTLEIQRTEQGDSAMYLCASRQDRNGRNTIYFGEGSWLTVV.

The CDR3 DNA is TGTGCCAGCAGTTGGAGACAGCAAGCCACCGGGGAGCTGTTTTTT. This encodes CASSWRQQATGELFF. The J gene is TRBJ2-2, the V gene TRBV6-5; maybe TRBD1 (5 bases). V lost 4 bases and J lost 4, with 13 bases in between. CDR1 is MNHEY and CDR2 is SVGAGI in the germline V gene. The CDR3 is 15 amino acids.

This clone appeared a single time. V is TRBV5-1 and J is TRBJ2-5; 12 positions agree with TRBD2. This CDR3 is built from 15 residues. Germline V lookup: CDR1 SGHRS, CDR2 YFSETQ. J gave up 2 bases and V 4 bases, and 3 bases lay outside the gene matches. The CDR3 DNA follows: TGCGCCAGCAGCCGACTAGCGGGGGAGCAAGAGACCCAGTACTTC. Its protein product is CASSRLAGEQETQYF.

V and J are TRBV3-1 (or the pseudogene TRBV3-2) and TRBJ2-1; tentatively, D is TRBD2 (6 bases). The CDR3 consists of 13 residues. V dropped 1 base and J dropped 10 bases, with 11 bases sitting between them. Germline CDR1 LGHDT, CDR2 YNNKEL (reference sequence). CDR3 region: CASSQGGRPEQFF. The CDR3 DNA sequence: TGTGCCAGCAGCCAAGGAGGGAGGCCCGAGCAGTTCTTC.

The chain combines TRBV11-2 with TRBJ1-1; D may be TRBD1 (5 bases). The germline CDR1 and CDR2 sequences are SGHAT and FQNNGV. The CDR3 runs to 13 residues. Trimming pared 5 bases from V and 8 bases from J, leaving 15 bases between. CDR3 sequence reads: CASSPGHPREAFF. CDR3 DNA: TGTGCCAGCAGCCCAGGACACCCCCGGGAAGCTTTCTTT.

The chain carries TRBV11-3 and TRBJ2-1; 8 nucleotides agree with TRBD2. This CDR3 spans 16 amino acids. Germline V gene data show CDR1 as SGHNT and CDR2 as YENEEA. Losses at the gene ends were 0 bases for V and 6 bases for J; bases not matched to a gene: 7. CDR3: CASSLELAGFGNEQFF. For the CDR3, the DNA is TGTGCCAGCAGCTTAGAGTTAGCGGGGTTCGGCAATGAGCAGTTCTTC.